The T cell receptor beta chain under discussion was sequenced for a study of T cells in Graves' hyperthyroidism and ophthalmopathy. Regions amplified from RNA transcripts were the TCR beta CDR3 regions. A first-round RT-PCR of the TCR CDR3 used the HTBI primer set. Using its own MiXCR run on the multiplex PCR reads, TCRdb lists one record per CDR3 protein. The sample yields about 500,000 distinct CDR3 sequences, roughly 17% seen once. Germline loops: CDR1 MNHEY, CDR2 SMNVEV (reference sequence). The CDR3 has 16 residues. Trimming cost V 2 bases and J 3 bases, with 17 bases left between them. Study-level results: The authors' 13 V-J model separated ophthalmopathy from stable hyperthyroidism.

The PBMCs had their origin in 7.5 to 10 ml of fresh peripheral blood. This clonotype has ten or more counts. The antigen remains unidentified. Source material: blood. This TCR came from a woman between 18 and 29 years old with Graves' ophthalmopathy. The V call is TRBV27, the J call TRBJ2-7; TRBD2 is a possible D gene (5 bases). The CDR3 sequence is CASSLDLRLAFYEQYF. The CDR3, as DNA: TGTGCCAGCAGTTTAGATCTTAGGCTAGCTTTCTACGAGCAGTACTTC.